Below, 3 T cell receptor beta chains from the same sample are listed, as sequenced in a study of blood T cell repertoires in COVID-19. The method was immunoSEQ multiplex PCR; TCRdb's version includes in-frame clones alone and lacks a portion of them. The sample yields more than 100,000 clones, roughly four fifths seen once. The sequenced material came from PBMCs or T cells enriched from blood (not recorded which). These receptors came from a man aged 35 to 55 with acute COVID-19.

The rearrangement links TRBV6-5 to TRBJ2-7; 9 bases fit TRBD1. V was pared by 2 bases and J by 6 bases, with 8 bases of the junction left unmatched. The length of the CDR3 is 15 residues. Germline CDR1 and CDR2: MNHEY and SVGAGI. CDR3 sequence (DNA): TGTGCCAGCAGTTACGCCGGGACAGGGTTCGGCGAGCAGTACTTC. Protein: CASSYAGTGFGEQYF.

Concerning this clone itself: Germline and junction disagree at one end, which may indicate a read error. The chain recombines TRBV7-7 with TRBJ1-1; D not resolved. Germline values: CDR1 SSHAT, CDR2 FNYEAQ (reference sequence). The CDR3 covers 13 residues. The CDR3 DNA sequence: TGTGCTAGCAGCTTACAGTTGAACACTGAAGCTTTCTTT. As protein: CASSLQLNTEAFF. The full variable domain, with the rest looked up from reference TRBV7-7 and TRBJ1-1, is GAGVSQSPRYKVTKRGQDVTLRCDPISSHATLYWYQQALGQGPEFLTYFNYEAQPDKSGLPSDRFSAERPEGSISTLTIQRTEQRDSAMYRCASSLQLNTEAFFGQGTRLTVV.

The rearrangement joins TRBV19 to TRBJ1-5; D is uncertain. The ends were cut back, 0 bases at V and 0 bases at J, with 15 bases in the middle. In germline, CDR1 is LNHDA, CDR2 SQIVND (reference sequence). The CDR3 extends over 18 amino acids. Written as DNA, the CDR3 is TGTGCCAGTAGTATAGAAGTCGGGTGGGTATATAGCAATCAGCCCCAGCATTTT. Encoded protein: CASSIEVGWVYSNQPQHF.